Below, 27 T cell receptor beta chains from the same sample are listed, as sequenced in a study of OX40 agonist ivuxolimab in advanced cancers. Sequencing used immunoSEQ multiplex PCR; TCRdb keeps in-frame clones, though not all of them. This table has 60,000 to 90,000 clones, about 88% appearing once. The input for sequencing was CD4+ or CD8+ T cells sorted from blood, taken in a trial of the OX40 agonist ivuxolimab. These receptor sequences come from an adult with an advanced solid tumor such as melanoma, head and neck, liver or kidney cancer.

This clone was counted once. The chain uses TRBV10-3 and TRBJ2-5; TRBD2 might be the D (5 bases). The CDR3 contains 14 residues. V was cut by 0 bases and J by 1 base, with 6 bases left in between. Germline CDR1 reads ENHRY; CDR2 reads SYGVKD. The CDR3 DNA reads TGTGCCATCAGTGAGTCGAGGGCCCAAGAGACCCAGTACTTC. Translation: CAISESRAQETQYF.

This chain uses TRBV6-5 with TRBJ1-1; unclear D gene. The ends were cut back, 6 bases at V and 4 bases at J, with 12 bases in the middle. The CDR3 runs to 13 residues. CDR1 is MNHEY and CDR2 is SVGAGI in the germline V gene. The CDR3 spells CASSRGSPTEAFF. As DNA, the CDR3 is TGTGCCAGCAGCCGTGGGAGTCCCACTGAAGCTTTCTTT.

This chain connects TRBV10-3 to TRBJ1-2, with D unclear. The CDR3 loop spans 13 amino acids. Deletions cut 1 base from V and 3 bases from J, with 6 bases between. Germline assignment: CDR1 ENHRY and CDR2 SYGVKD. The CDR3 loop is CAISEYEHYGYTF. The CDR3 region has the DNA TGTGCCATCAGTGAGTATGAACACTATGGCTACACCTTC.

The chain employs TRBV12-2 and TRBJ2-7; the DNA was not used to check the table's D call, TRBD1. TRBV12-2 is noted as a pseudogene. The CDR3 has 16 amino acids. The CDR3 loop is CASRPRFGQGDYEQYF. In nucleotides, the CDR3 is TGTGCAAGTCGCCCCCGGTTTGGACAGGGAGACTACGAGCAGTACTTC.

The J gene is TRBJ2-5, the V gene TRBV29-1, with 8 nucleotides matching TRBD2. This CDR3 contains 13 residues. V shed 6 bases and J 5 bases; nucleotides not matched to a gene: 8. Germline-derived CDR1 and CDR2 are SQVTM and ANQGSEA. CDR3 residues: CSVTRLARETQYF. DNA for the CDR3: TGCAGCGTCACCCGACTAGCGAGGGAGACCCAGTACTTC.

This chain joins TRBV5-4 and TRBJ2-1, with TRBD2 matching 10 bases. The CDR3 runs 15 residues. The germline gives CDR1 SGHNT, CDR2 YYREEE (reference sequence). The V and J ends lost 2 bases and 7 bases, in that order; junction bases with no gene match: 6. For the CDR3, the DNA is TGTGCCAGCAGCTTCAGCGGGGGGGCCTGGAATGAGCAGTTCTTC. It specifies CASSFSGGAWNEQFF.

The count of this clone is one. This chain joins TRBV6-6 and TRBJ2-1; 8 bases agree with TRBD1. Trimming at V came to 4 bases and at J to 7 bases, leaving 9 bases not matched to a gene. Germline loops: CDR1 MNHNY, CDR2 SVGAGI (reference sequence). This CDR3 has 15 amino acids. This CDR3 is CASSLAGQGWNEQFF. CDR3 sequence (DNA): TGTGCCAGCAGTTTAGCCGGACAGGGATGGAATGAGCAGTTCTTC.

The chain combines TRBV7-8 with TRBJ2-4; D ambiguous. The V end lost 5 bases, the J end lost 4 bases, and 3 bases lay between the germline ends. This CDR3 comprises 11 residues. Germline loops: CDR1 SGHVS, CDR2 FQNEAQ. CDR3 sequence (DNA): TGTGCCAGCAGCCTAAAAAACATTCAGTACTTC. This encodes CASSLKNIQYF. Full variable domain (remainder filled in from reference TRBV7-8 and TRBJ2-4): GAGVSQSPRYKVAKRGQDVALRCDPISGHVSLFWYQQALGQGPEFLTYFQNEAQLDKSGLPSDRFFAERPEGSVSTLKIQRTQQEDSAVYLCASSLKNIQYFGAGTRLSVL.

CDR3 amino acids: CASSRGTGLTYEQYF. CDR3 in DNA: TGTGCCAGCAGCAGAGGGACAGGGTTGACCTACGAGCAGTACTTC. The rearrangement uses TRBV5-5 and TRBJ2-7; 9 positions agree with TRBD1. Germline V gene lookup returns CDR1 SGHKS and CDR2 YYEKEE (reference sequence). V dropped 4 bases and J dropped 2; count of bases not matched to a gene: 7. The CDR3 loop spans 15 amino acids.

The chain combines TRBV10-3 with TRBJ1-2, with D possibly matching TRBD1 (5 bases). Germline loops: CDR1 ENHRY, CDR2 SYGVKD. This CDR3 region has 13 residues. Trimming pared 2 bases from V and 4 bases from J, leaving 8 bases between. The chain's CDR3 is CAISENGGYGYTF. CDR3 DNA sequence: TGTGCCATCAGTGAGAATGGGGGCTATGGCTACACCTTC.

This chain joins TRBV4-1 and TRBJ2-1, with 11 bases lining up with TRBD2. The CDR3 is 16 residues long. The V gene end was trimmed by 0 bases and the J gene end by 7 bases; junction bases not matched to a gene: 5. From germline, CDR1 is MGHRA and CDR2 YSYEKL. CDR3 nucleotides: TGCGCCAGCAGCCAAGATATAGCGGGAGGGCTGAATGAGCAGTTCTTC. Its protein is CASSQDIAGGLNEQFF.

The chain joins TRBV7-9 to TRBJ2-7; either TRBD1 or TRBD2 may supply D (5 bases each). The CDR3 is 13 amino acids. V dropped 4 bases and J dropped 5 bases, with 12 bases sitting between them. Germline assignment: CDR1 SEHNR and CDR2 FQNEAQ (reference sequence). CDR3 residues: CASSSPGTHEQYF. CDR3 sequence (DNA): TGTGCCAGCAGCTCCCCCGGGACCCACGAGCAGTACTTC.

This clone showed up just a few times. The V and J genes are TRBV15 and TRBJ2-1; TRBD1 matches 7 bases. V dropped 0 bases and J dropped 3; count of bases not matched to a gene: 2. Germline loops: CDR1 LNHNV, CDR2 YYDKDF (reference sequence). This CDR3 comprises 15 residues. CDR3 nucleotide sequence: TGTGCCACCAGCAGAGAGGACAGGATCTACAATGAGCAGTTCTTC. This codes for CATSREDRIYNEQFF.

V is TRBV11-3 and J is TRBJ1-5, with D hard to call. V dropped 3 bases and J dropped 5 bases, with 8 bases sitting between them. In germline, CDR1 is SGHNT, CDR2 YENEEA. This CDR3 region has 13 residues. This CDR3 reads CASSLEGDQPQHF. As DNA, the CDR3 is TGTGCCAGCAGCTTGGAGGGCGATCAGCCCCAGCATTTT.

The J gene is TRBJ1-2, the V gene TRBV28; unclear D gene. Per the germline V gene, CDR1 is MDHEN and CDR2 is SYDVKM. The CDR3 covers 14 residues. Trimming stripped 7 bases from V and 7 bases from J, with 19 bases between. The CDR3 loop reads CASKKGGGYGGYTF. CDR3 coding DNA: TGTGCCAGCAAAAAGGGAGGAGGGTACGGTGGCTACACCTTC.

The rearrangement uses TRBV28 and TRBJ1-4; perhaps TRBD1 as D (5 bases). V lost 2 bases to trimming and J lost 2 bases, with 9 bases between them. The CDR3 consists of 15 residues. Germline CDR1 MDHEN, CDR2 SYDVKM. The CDR3 DNA is TGTGCCAGCAGTTTAAGTTCAGGGACTAATGAAAAACTGTTTTTT. This codes for CASSLSSGTNEKLFF.

The chain uses TRBV5-8 and TRBJ1-1; D gene ambiguous. CDR1 and CDR2 (germline): SGHTS, YDEGEE. The CDR3 sequence is 13 residues long. Deletions cut 0 bases from V and 11 bases from J, with 14 bases between. In DNA form, the CDR3 reads TGTGCCAGCAGCTTGGATATGGTTGTTCGGGCTTTCTTT. Translating it yields CASSLDMVVRAFF.

V and J are TRBV5-6 and TRBJ2-5; D may be TRBD2 (6 bases). Germline V gives CDR1 SGHDT, CDR2 YYEEEE. The CDR3 loop spans 14 amino acids. Trimming cost V 4 bases and J 2 bases, with 12 bases left between them. The CDR3 bases are TGTGCCAGCAGCATGACCGGGAGTCAAGAGACCCAGTACTTC. As protein: CASSMTGSQETQYF.

DNA of the CDR3: TGTGCCAGCAGCGGGACGTGGCAAGAGACCCAGTACTTC. Translating gives CASSGTWQETQYF. The chain joins TRBV7-2 to TRBJ2-5; TRBD1 or TRBD2 may be the D gene (5 bases each). Germline-derived CDR1 and CDR2 are SGHTA and FQGNSA. The CDR3 runs 13 residues. V lost 5 bases and J 2 bases, leaving 9 bases between the germline ends.

The chain employs TRBV6-5 and TRBJ1-2; possibly TRBD1 for D (5 bases). There are 13 residues in the CDR3. With 4 bases removed from V and 9 bases from J, the gap between germline ends came to 15 bases. Germline CDR1 reads MNHEY; CDR2 reads SVGAGI. The CDR3 bases are TGTGCCAGCAGTTCGGGGCTTAGTAGAAGCTACACCTTC. Protein product: CASSSGLSRSYTF.

The chain carries TRBV18 and TRBJ2-7; no clear D. In germline, CDR1 is KGHSH, CDR2 LQKENI. This CDR3 has 13 amino acids. Trimming stripped 5 bases from V and 3 bases from J, with 11 bases between. CDR3 in amino acids: CASSGRVDYEQYF. In DNA form, the CDR3 reads TGTGCCAGCTCAGGACGAGTGGACTACGAGCAGTACTTC.

This clone appeared a single time. The chain combines TRBV28 with TRBJ1-5; no clear D. Per the germline V gene, CDR1 is MDHEN and CDR2 is SYDVKM. Trimming pared 6 bases from V and 5 bases from J, leaving 14 bases between. This CDR3 spans 14 amino acids. The CDR3 is CASRIFSKDQPQHF. CDR3 DNA sequence: TGTGCCAGCAGAATATTCAGTAAGGATCAGCCCCAGCATTTT. Looking up the rest from reference TRBV28 and TRBJ1-5 gives the full variable domain: DVKVTQSSRYLVKRTGEKVFLECVQDMDHENMFWYRQDPGLGLRLIYFSYDVKMKEKGDIPEGYSVSREKKERFSLILESASTNQTSMYLCASRIFSKDQPQHFGDGTRLSIL.

The chain links TRBV20-1 to TRBJ1-2; no clear D. This CDR3 comprises 10 residues. The germline gives CDR1 DFQATT, CDR2 SNEGSKA (reference sequence). Deletions cut 3 bases from V and 8 bases from J, with 7 bases between. The chain's CDR3 is CSASTEGYTF. In DNA, the CDR3 is TGCAGTGCTAGTACAGAGGGCTACACCTTC.

The CDR3 DNA reads TGCGCCAGCAGCCCCCGTGGACAGGTTGCAGATACGCAGTATTTT. Translation: CASSPRGQVADTQYF. This sequence joins TRBV5-1 and TRBJ2-3, with 7 bases fitting TRBD1. CDR1 is SGHRS, CDR2 YFSETQ, per germline. This CDR3 has 15 residues. Germline trimming cut 4 bases from V and 4 bases from J; bases unmatched to any gene: 9.

V and J are TRBV2 and TRBJ1-2; perhaps TRBD1 as D (5 bases). V lost 8 bases and J lost 6, with 19 bases in between. Germline V CDR1 and CDR2: SNHLY, FYNNEI. This CDR3 has 14 residues. Written as DNA, the CDR3 is TGTGCCAGCGGGGCCGAAAGATCATCCAATGGCTACACCTTC. As protein: CASGAERSSNGYTF.

This chain links TRBV6-6 with TRBJ1-1; D unclear. The germline V gene has CDR1 MNHNY and CDR2 SVGAGI (reference sequence). The CDR3 spans 13 residues. The V gene lost 3 bases and the J gene lost 1 base, with 6 bases spanning the gap. The CDR3 DNA reads as TGTGCCAGCAGTTATGGGTGGAACACTGAAGCTTTCTTT. It yields the protein CASSYGWNTEAFF.

J is TRBJ2-7 and V is TRBV5-1; either TRBD1 or TRBD2 may supply D (6 bases each). Trimming removed 6 bases at V and 5 bases at J, with 15 bases between. Germline CDR1 is SGHRS and CDR2 is YFSETQ. The CDR3 is made up of 13 amino acids. The CDR3 protein is CASMERGDDEQYF. The CDR3 DNA sequence: TGCGCCAGCATGGAGAGGGGGGATGACGAGCAGTACTTC.